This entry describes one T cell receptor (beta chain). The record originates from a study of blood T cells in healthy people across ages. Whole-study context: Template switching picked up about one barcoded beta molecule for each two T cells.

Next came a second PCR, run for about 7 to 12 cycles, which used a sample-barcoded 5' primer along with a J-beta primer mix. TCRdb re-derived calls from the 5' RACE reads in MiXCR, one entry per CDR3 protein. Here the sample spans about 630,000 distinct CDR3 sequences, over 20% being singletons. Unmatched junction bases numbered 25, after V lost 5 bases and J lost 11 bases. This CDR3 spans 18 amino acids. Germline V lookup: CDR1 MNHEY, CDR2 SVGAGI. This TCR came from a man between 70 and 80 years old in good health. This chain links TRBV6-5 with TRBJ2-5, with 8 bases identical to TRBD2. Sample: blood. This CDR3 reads CASSHGPSRTSLGPLQYF. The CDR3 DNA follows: TGTGCCAGCAGTCACGGCCCCTCAAGGACTAGCCTTGGGCCGCTTCAGTACTTC.